Detailed here is one TCR beta chain. The data stem from a study of shared clonotypes between healthy human individuals. Study summary: Three plates were used per donor for CD4 naive, three for CD4 memory, two for CD8 naive and one for CD8 memory.

Germline values: CDR1 SGHRS, CDR2 YFSETQ. This CDR3 has 14 amino acids. Trimming left V 4 bases short and J 5 bases short, with 16 bases between. Profiling relied on immunoSEQ multiplex PCR, and the TCRdb table lists in-frame clones only, not all of them. The repertoire holds 1.6 million or so clones, with around 98.5% as singletons. The clonotype comes from a man aged 25 to 45 in good health. The chain combines TRBV5-1 with TRBJ2-7; D could derive from TRBD1 or TRBD2 (5 bases each). The sequencing input was naive CD4+ T cells sorted from blood. Subset noted: CD45RA+ positively selected. The CDR3 is CASSPGLLGHEQYF. CDR3 in DNA: TGCGCCAGCAGCCCGGGGCTCCTTGGTCACGAGCAGTACTTC.